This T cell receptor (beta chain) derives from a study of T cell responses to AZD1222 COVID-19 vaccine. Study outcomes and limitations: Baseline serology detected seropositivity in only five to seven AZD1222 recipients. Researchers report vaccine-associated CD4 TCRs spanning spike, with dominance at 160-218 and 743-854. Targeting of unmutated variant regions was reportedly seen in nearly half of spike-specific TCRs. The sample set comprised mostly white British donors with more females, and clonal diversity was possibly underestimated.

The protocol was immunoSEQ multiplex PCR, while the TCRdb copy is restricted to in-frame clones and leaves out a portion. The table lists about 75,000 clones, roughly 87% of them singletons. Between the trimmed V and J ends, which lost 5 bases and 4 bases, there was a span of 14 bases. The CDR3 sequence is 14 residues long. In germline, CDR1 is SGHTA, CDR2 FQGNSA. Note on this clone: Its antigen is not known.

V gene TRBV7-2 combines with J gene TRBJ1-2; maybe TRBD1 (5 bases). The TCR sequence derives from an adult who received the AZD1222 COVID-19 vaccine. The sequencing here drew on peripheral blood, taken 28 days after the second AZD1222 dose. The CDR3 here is CASSPTTAFYGYTF. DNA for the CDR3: TGTGCCAGCAGCCCCACGACAGCCTTCTATGGCTACACCTTC. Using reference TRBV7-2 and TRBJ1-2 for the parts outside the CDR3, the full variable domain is GAGVSQSPSNKVTEKGKDVELRCDPISGHTALYWYRQSLGQGLEFLIYFQGNSAPDKSGLPSDRFSAERTGGSVSTLTIQRTQQEDSAVYLCASSPTTAFYGYTFGSGTRLTVV.